The 11 T cell receptor beta chains below were found in one sample sequenced in a study of T cells of healthy individuals. MiXCR, run by TCRdb on the 5' RACE reads, gives a single entry per CDR3 protein. The table lists around 80,000 distinct CDR3 sequences, roughly 5% of them singletons, with roughly 7.6% in the top ten. The receptors originated from a female donor in good health.

This clonotype was counted ten times or more. The V gene is TRBV29-1, the J gene TRBJ1-2; D possibly corresponds to TRBD1 (5 bases). Germline values: CDR1 SQVTM, CDR2 ANQGSEA. The CDR3 loop spans 14 amino acids. The V end lost 4 bases, the J end lost 3 bases, and 15 bases lay between the germline ends. Here the CDR3 DNA reads TGCAGCGTTGCTCAGGGAAAAGGGGACTATGGCTACACCTTC. This encodes CSVAQGKGDYGYTF.

At least ten counts were recorded for this clonotype. This chain uses TRBV5-5 with TRBJ2-5; TRBD1 might be the D (6 bases). Germline CDR1 and CDR2: SGHKS and YYEKEE (reference sequence). The CDR3 has 16 amino acids. Trimming left V 5 bases short and J 7 bases short, with 24 bases between. This chain's CDR3 is CASSLQGSRGLVTQYF. CDR3 in DNA: TGTGCCAGCAGTTTACAGGGTTCCCGCGGTTTGGTGACCCAGTACTTC.

This clonotype was seen at least ten times. The gene calls are TRBV9 and TRBJ2-3; the match to TRBD2 covers 7 bases. There are 15 residues in the CDR3. The V segment lost 1 base and the J segment 0 bases; nucleotides outside the gene matches: 2. The V gene's germline CDR1 is SGDLS and CDR2 YYNGEE. The CDR3 nucleotides read TGTGCCAGCAGCGTATATAGCGGGAGCACAGATACGCAGTATTTT. Translating it yields CASSVYSGSTDTQYF.

In its sample, this clonotype was seen many times. The genes are TRBV29-1 and TRBJ2-5; 7 positions match TRBD2. CDR3 length equals 14 residues. Germline V gives CDR1 SQVTM, CDR2 ANQGSEA. With 5 bases clipped from V and 4 bases from J, the junction kept 10 bases outside the gene matches. The CDR3 reads CSVTLAVFSETQYF. CDR3 DNA: TGCAGCGTTACCCTAGCGGTCTTCTCAGAGACCCAGTACTTC.

This clonotype was seen many times. This chain uses TRBV6-2 or TRBV6-3 with TRBJ1-1; 9 bases line up with TRBD1. Losses at the gene ends were 4 bases for V and 3 bases for J; bases not matched to a gene: 9. The CDR3 covers 16 residues. CDR1 MNHEY and CDR2 SVGEGT come from the germline V gene. CDR3 sequence: CASSFLLGDRDTEAFF. The CDR3 DNA sequence: TGTGCCAGCAGTTTTCTCCTCGGGGACAGGGACACTGAAGCTTTCTTT.

This clonotype came up many times. This rearrangement joins TRBV4-3 to TRBJ2-3; 9 positions match TRBD2. J gave up 4 bases and V 3 bases, and 8 bases lay outside the gene matches. CDR1 LGHNA and CDR2 YSLEER come from the germline V gene. This CDR3 spans 16 amino acids. The CDR3 DNA reads as TGCGCCAGCAGCCAGTCGGGACTAGCTCATTCAGATACGCAGTATTTT. Residues: CASSQSGLAHSDTQYF.

The gene calls are TRBV7-2 and TRBJ1-4; D ambiguous. CDR1 is SGHTA and CDR2 is FQGNSA in the germline V gene. This CDR3 comprises 18 residues. V was clipped by 1 base and J by 0 bases, with 15 bases between them. CDR3 nucleotide sequence: TGTGCCAGCAGCTTAGAGGAGTACGGCGGCCCAACTAATGAAAAACTGTTTTTT. As protein: CASSLEEYGGPTNEKLFF.

This clonotype showed up just a few times. The V gene is TRBV18, the J gene TRBJ1-1, with a possible D match to TRBD1 (6 bases). V was clipped by 1 base and J by 8 bases, with 11 bases between them. The CDR3 runs to 13 residues. Germline V lookup: CDR1 KGHSH, CDR2 LQKENI. The CDR3 sequence is CASSPQGVGEAFF. The CDR3 nucleotides are TGTGCCAGCTCACCACAGGGGGTTGGAGAAGCTTTCTTT.

In its sample, this clonotype was seen many times. The chain combines TRBV29-1 with TRBJ2-7, with D maybe TRBD2 (5 bases). The CDR3 is 12 amino acids. The ends were cut back, 2 bases at V and 3 bases at J, with 8 bases in the middle. CDR1 and CDR2 (germline): SQVTM, ANQGSEA. CDR3 protein: CSVETGNYEQYF. The DNA of the CDR3 is TGCAGCGTTGAAACGGGAAACTACGAGCAGTACTTC.

The table lists this clonotype with many counts. The J gene is TRBJ1-4, the V gene TRBV27; 8 bases map to TRBD1. The V gene end was trimmed by 6 bases and the J gene end by 10 bases; junction bases not matched to a gene: 10. The CDR3 runs to 14 residues. Germline lookup yields CDR1 MNHEY and CDR2 SMNVEV (reference sequence). CDR3 region: CASRTTGVLGKLFF. DNA of the CDR3: TGTGCCAGCAGGACGACAGGGGTGTTGGGAAAACTGTTTTTT.

This clonotype was detected many times. The gene calls are TRBV10-3 and TRBJ2-7, with TRBD2 matching 7 bases. Germline V gene lookup returns CDR1 ENHRY and CDR2 SYGVKD. Trimming at V came to 2 bases and at J to 0 bases, leaving 7 bases not matched to a gene. The CDR3 totals 16 residues. The DNA of the CDR3 is TGTGCCATCAGTGAGGGGGGGGGTACTACCTCCTACGAGCAGTACTTC. Translating it yields CAISEGGGTTSYEQYF.